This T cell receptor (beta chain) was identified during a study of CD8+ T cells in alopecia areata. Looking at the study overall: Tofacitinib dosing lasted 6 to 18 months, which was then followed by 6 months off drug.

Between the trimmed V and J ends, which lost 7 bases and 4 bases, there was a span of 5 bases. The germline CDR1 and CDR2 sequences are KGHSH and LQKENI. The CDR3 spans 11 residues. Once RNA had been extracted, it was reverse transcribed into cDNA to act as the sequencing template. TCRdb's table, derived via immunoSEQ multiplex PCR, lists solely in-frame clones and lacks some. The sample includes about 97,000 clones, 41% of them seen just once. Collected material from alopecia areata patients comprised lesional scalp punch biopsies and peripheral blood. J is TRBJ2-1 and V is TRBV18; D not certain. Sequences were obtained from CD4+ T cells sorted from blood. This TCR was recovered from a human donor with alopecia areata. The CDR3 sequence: CASLSYNEQFF. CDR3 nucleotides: TGTGCCAGCTTATCTTACAATGAGCAGTTCTTC.